The 15 T cell receptor beta chains presented below share a single source sample, sequenced in a study of cytomegalovirus exposure and HLA in healthy donors. Primers included in the PCR were 60 Vbeta and 13 Jbeta primers. TCRdb's copy holds only in-frame clones and misses some; the assay was immunoSEQ multiplex PCR. In the table there are around 130,000 clones, approximately 89% of which are singletons. Source material: PBMCs. These receptors came from a woman aged 25 to 39 in good health and CMV-seropositive.

With respect to this clone: The germline gene is not matched at one end of the junction; a read error may be the cause. CDR3 amino acids: CASGTGLHHSFF. The CDR3 DNA reads as TGTGCCAGCGGGACAGGGCTTCACCACAGTTTTTTT. The chain has TRBV6-6 and TRBJ1-3; 9 bases fit TRBD1. The CDR3 consists of 12 residues. The germline gives CDR1 MNHNY, CDR2 SVGAGI (reference sequence).

The chain couples TRBV14 to TRBJ1-2; possible D gene TRBD1, 5 bases. Germline-derived CDR1 and CDR2 are SGHDN and FVKESK. The CDR3 sequence is 14 residues long. Trimming stripped 1 base from V and 4 bases from J, with 10 bases between. In DNA, the CDR3 is TGTGCCAGCAGCCAAGGGAGCGGGACCTATGGCTACACCTTC. It yields the protein CASSQGSGTYGYTF.

This clone was picked up one time. V is TRBV5-4 and J is TRBJ2-3; 10 positions agree with TRBD2. J lost 2 bases, V lost 4 bases, and 7 bases had no gene match. Per the germline V gene, CDR1 is SGHNT and CDR2 is YYREEE (reference sequence). There are 16 residues in the CDR3. The CDR3 loop reads CASSRRLAGSTDTQYF. DNA of the CDR3: TGTGCCAGCAGCCGCCGACTAGCGGGCTCCACAGATACGCAGTATTTT.

The J gene is TRBJ1-4, the V gene TRBV9; 8 bases agree with TRBD1. Germline lookup yields CDR1 SGDLS and CDR2 YYNGEE. The CDR3 covers 15 residues. V was pared by 3 bases and J by 7 bases, with 8 bases of the junction left unmatched. The CDR3 sequence: CASSAQGAGGEKLFF. Written as DNA, the CDR3 is TGTGCCAGCAGCGCCCAGGGGGCAGGAGGTGAAAAACTGTTTTTT.

CDR3 protein: CASSSLLGAGANVLTF. The CDR3 nucleotides read TGTGCCAGCAGCTCCCTTCTAGGAGCTGGGGCCAACGTCCTGACTTTC. The chain is built from TRBV5-4 and TRBJ2-6; D gene uncertain. Germline lookup yields CDR1 SGHNT and CDR2 YYREEE (reference sequence). The length of the CDR3 is 16 residues. Trimming removed 3 bases at V and 2 bases at J, with 12 bases between. Looking up the rest from reference TRBV5-4 and TRBJ2-6 gives the full variable domain: ETGVTQSPTHLIKTRGQQVTLRCSSQSGHNTVSWYQQALGQGPQFIFQYYREEENGRGNFPPRFSGLQFPNYSSELNVNALELDDSALYLCASSSLLGAGANVLTFGAGSRLTVL.

The V gene is TRBV5-1, the J gene TRBJ1-1, with D possibly matching TRBD1 (6 bases). The CDR3 covers 16 residues. V was pared by 2 bases and J by 1 base, with 15 bases between. The germline V gene encodes CDR1 SGHRS and CDR2 YFSETQ. CDR3 residues: CASSLSPGAPNTEAFF. The DNA of the CDR3 is TGCGCCAGCAGCTTAAGTCCAGGGGCCCCGAACACTGAAGCTTTCTTT.

This chain uses TRBV19 with TRBJ2-2; 12 bases fit TRBD2. The V and J ends lost 5 bases and 4 bases, in that order; junction bases with no gene match: 2. The CDR3 spans 15 residues. Germline values: CDR1 LNHDA, CDR2 SQIVND (reference sequence). As DNA, the CDR3 is TGTGCCAGTAGTCCGGGACTAGCGGGCACCGGGGAGCTGTTTTTT. Encoded protein: CASSPGLAGTGELFF.

The chain employs TRBV28 and TRBJ2-2; TRBD2 agrees at 14 bases. With 7 bases clipped from V and 4 bases from J, the junction kept 5 bases outside the gene matches. Germline loops: CDR1 MDHEN, CDR2 SYDVKM. This CDR3 contains 16 residues. In DNA form, the CDR3 reads TGTGCCAGCACCCTGGGACTAGCGGGAGCCACCGGGGAGCTGTTTTTT. It yields the protein CASTLGLAGATGELFF.

The V gene is TRBV11-3, the J gene TRBJ2-1; D is perhaps TRBD2 (6 bases). Trimming cost V 1 base and J 2 bases, with 6 bases left between them. The CDR3 consists of 14 residues. CDR1 is SGHNT, CDR2 YENEEA, per germline. Here the CDR3 reads CASSLGGAYNEQFF. The CDR3 nucleotides are TGTGCCAGCAGCTTAGGGGGGGCCTACAATGAGCAGTTCTTC. Looking up the rest from reference TRBV11-3 and TRBJ2-1 gives the full variable domain: EAGVVQSPRYKIIEKKQPVAFWCNPISGHNTLYWYLQNLGQGPELLIRYENEEAVDDSQLPKDRFSAERLKGVDSTLKIQPAELGDSAVYLCASSLGGAYNEQFFGPGTRLTVL.

J is TRBJ1-5 and V is TRBV7-9; D gene ambiguous. Trimming removed 1 base at V and 13 bases at J, with 11 bases between. The V gene's germline CDR1 is SEHNR and CDR2 FQNEAQ (reference sequence). The CDR3 runs to 12 residues. The CDR3 sequence: CASSLGLLPQHF. Written as DNA, the CDR3 is TGTGCCAGCAGCTTAGGGCTGTTACCTCAGCATTTT.

This rearrangement joins TRBV5-5 to TRBJ2-5; TRBD2 matches 7 bases. This CDR3 region has 14 residues. The germline V gene has CDR1 SGHKS and CDR2 YYEKEE (reference sequence). V lost 1 base and J lost 4; bases outside the gene matches: 4. The CDR3 loop is CASSLTGGGETQYF. In DNA form, the CDR3 reads TGTGCCAGCAGCTTGACGGGGGGAGGAGAGACCCAGTACTTC.

This chain connects TRBV19 to TRBJ2-5, with 11 nucleotides matching TRBD2. CDR1 is LNHDA, CDR2 SQIVND, per germline (reference sequence). The CDR3 length is 16 residues. Losses at the gene ends were 3 bases for V and 6 bases for J; bases not matched to a gene: 9. The CDR3, as DNA: TGTGCCAGTAGTATTGAGGTAGCGGGGGGGCGAAAGACCCAGTACTTC. It encodes CASSIEVAGGRKTQYF.

CDR3 bases: TGTGCCAGCAGCTTAATTCCTCAAGAGACCCAGTACTTC. Amino acids: CASSLIPQETQYF. The rearrangement links TRBV7-3 to TRBJ2-5; D remains ambiguous. Germline values: CDR1 SGHTA, CDR2 FQGTGA. The CDR3 has 13 amino acids. V was pared by 1 base and J by 2 bases, with 5 bases between.

The chain is built from TRBV19 and TRBJ1-2, with TRBD1 matching 9 bases. Germline V gives CDR1 LNHDA, CDR2 SQIVND (reference sequence). Trimming cost V 9 bases and J 4 bases; bases outside gene matches: 3. The CDR3 is 12 amino acids. The DNA for the CDR3 is TGTGCCAGCTACAGGGGGCTCTATGGCTACACCTTC. Encoded protein: CASYRGLYGYTF.

This chain connects TRBV5-8 to TRBJ1-2; 8 bases agree with TRBD1. Germline CDR1 is SGHTS and CDR2 is YDEGEE. This CDR3 is 17 amino acids long. Trimming removed 4 bases from V and 3 bases from J; junction bases left unmatched: 14. The CDR3: CASSLGGSGGAYYGYTF. CDR3 DNA: TGTGCCAGCAGCCTGGGGGGATCAGGGGGCGCTTACTATGGCTACACCTTC.